This passage covers 3 T cell receptor beta chains from one sample sequenced in a study of beta chain features in type 1 diabetes. Sequencing targeted expressed TCRB transcripts, as all isolated RNA had been reverse transcribed. Method: immunoSEQ multiplex PCR; TCRdb's copy keeps in-frame clones and lacks some. The repertoire has under 250,000 clones, 25% to 30% of them found once; the top ten carry 3.5% to 4.5%. The sequencing input was central memory CD4+ T cells from blood. The receptors stem from a man aged 25-45 years in good health.

The sample holds a few counts of this clone. The gene calls are TRBV5-6 and TRBJ1-6; possible D gene TRBD1, 6 bases. CDR1 and CDR2 (germline): SGHDT, YYEEEE. The germline V and J ends were trimmed by 4 bases and 6 bases, with 20 bases remaining between them. CDR3 length: 17 amino acids. CDR3 residues: CASSPGTMTGGNSPLHF. Here the CDR3 DNA reads TGTGCCAGCAGCCCAGGAACCATGACAGGAGGTAATTCACCCCTCCACTTT.

The gene calls are TRBV28 and TRBJ2-7; possible D gene TRBD1, 5 bases. Germline V gives CDR1 MDHEN, CDR2 SYDVKM. The CDR3 is 13 residues long. Trimming shortened V by 4 bases and J by 11 bases, and 18 bases separated the two germline ends. Here the CDR3 reads CASSSTVGLGEYF. CDR3 nucleotide sequence: TGTGCCAGCAGTTCGACCGTGGGTTTAGGGGAGTACTTC.

This clone was detected a few times. The chain combines TRBV29-1 with TRBJ1-3; the D is unclear. With 3 bases removed from V and 1 base from J, the gap between germline ends came to 7 bases. The germline V gene has CDR1 SQVTM and CDR2 ANQGSEA. There are 13 residues in the CDR3. The CDR3 sequence: CSVDRASGNTIYF. The CDR3 DNA follows: TGCAGCGTTGACCGTGCTTCTGGAAACACCATATATTTT.